The 26 T cell receptor beta chains in this list originate from one sample, sequenced in a study of T cell responses to AZD1222 COVID-19 vaccine. The repertoire was sequenced with immunoSEQ multiplex PCR; TCRdb's copy has only in-frame clones and lacks some. Of 140,000 to 150,000 clones in the sample, 70% to 90% were seen once. This material consisted of peripheral blood, taken on day 0 of AZD1222 vaccination. Every receptor here comes from an adult in good health.

The chain uses TRBV29-1 and TRBJ1-2; D is unclear. Per germline, CDR1 SQVTM and CDR2 ANQGSEA. V was pared by 5 bases and J by 5 bases, with 15 bases between. The CDR3 runs to 13 residues. CDR3: CSVPRRNPYGYTF. Here the CDR3 DNA reads TGCAGCGTTCCCCGGCGAAATCCGTATGGCTACACCTTC.

V and J are TRBV9 and TRBJ1-2, with D possibly being TRBD1 (6 bases). The CDR3 runs to 15 residues. The germline CDR1 and CDR2 sequences are SGDLS and YYNGEE. The V and J ends lost 1 base and 4 bases respectively, with 14 bases between them. CDR3 DNA sequence: TGTGCCAGCAGCGTAACTTCAGGGGCGTCCTATGGCTACACCTTC. This sequence encodes CASSVTSGASYGYTF.

V usage is TRBV29-1 and J usage is TRBJ2-2, with 10 bases matching TRBD1. Germline lookup yields CDR1 SQVTM and CDR2 ANQGSEA. The CDR3 loop spans 13 amino acids. V dropped 6 bases and J dropped 5; count of bases not matched to a gene: 3. The CDR3 nucleotides read TGCAGCGTGGACAGGGGGAAGACCGGGGAGCTGTTTTTT. This encodes CSVDRGKTGELFF.

The chain couples TRBV28 to TRBJ1-2; 8 nucleotides agree with TRBD1. Trimming at V came to 6 bases and at J to 7 bases, leaving 7 bases not matched to a gene. This CDR3 region has 13 residues. Germline-derived CDR1 and CDR2 are MDHEN and SYDVKM. CDR3 bases: TGTGCCAGCAGCCCTGACAGGGGAGCTGGCTACACCTTC. This gives the protein CASSPDRGAGYTF.

V is TRBV4-1 and J is TRBJ2-7; 11 nucleotides align to TRBD2. Germline CDR1 reads MGHRA; CDR2 reads YSYEKL. The junction had 15 bases not matched to a gene; V was cut back by 4 bases and J by 7 bases. The CDR3 is made up of 17 amino acids. CDR3 sequence: CASSRVSGRAVSREQYF. The CDR3, as DNA: TGCGCCAGCAGCCGGGTTAGCGGGAGGGCCGTCTCGCGGGAGCAGTACTTC.

This clone was seen just once. V gene TRBV28 combines with J gene TRBJ1-2; D is undetermined. Germline-derived CDR1 and CDR2 are MDHEN and SYDVKM. V lost 10 bases, J lost 4 bases, and 19 bases lay in between. This CDR3 has 14 amino acids. CDR3 residues: CATESPRRFYGYTF. DNA of the CDR3: TGTGCCACCGAATCCCCTCGCCGGTTCTATGGCTACACCTTC.

This clone showed up just a few times. The chain couples TRBV19 to TRBJ1-1; 8 nucleotides match TRBD1. The V segment lost 1 base and the J segment 4 bases; nucleotides outside the gene matches: 5. Per germline, CDR1 LNHDA and CDR2 SQIVND (reference sequence). This CDR3 has 15 residues. This CDR3 is CASSIAPGGITEAFF. DNA of the CDR3: TGTGCCAGTAGTATAGCACCAGGGGGCATCACTGAAGCTTTCTTT.

The chain is built from TRBV18 and TRBJ1-3, with D possibly matching TRBD1 (5 bases). The CDR3 spans 13 residues. V gave up 2 bases and J gave up 7 bases, with 9 bases separating them. Looked up from germline, CDR1 is KGHSH and CDR2 is LQKENI. CDR3 sequence reads: CASSPGRDNTIYF. The CDR3 nucleotides are TGTGCCAGCTCACCAGGCAGGGACAACACCATATATTTT.

J is TRBJ2-3 and V is TRBV24-1, with D possibly being TRBD2 (6 bases). The CDR3 spans 15 residues. The V gene lost 0 bases and the J gene lost 3 bases, with 9 bases spanning the gap. Germline values: CDR1 KGHDR, CDR2 SFDVKD. The CDR3 reads CATSDLTGATDTQYF. The DNA of the CDR3 is TGTGCCACCAGTGATTTGACGGGAGCGACAGATACGCAGTATTTT.

The chain employs TRBV28 and TRBJ1-1; possible D gene TRBD1, 6 bases. Germline CDR1 MDHEN, CDR2 SYDVKM. The CDR3 contains 14 residues. The ends were cut back, 2 bases at V and 2 bases at J, with 9 bases in the middle. CDR3: CASSLRGGNTEAFF. Here the CDR3 DNA reads TGTGCCAGCAGTTTAAGGGGGGGCAACACTGAAGCTTTCTTT.

The rearrangement links TRBV9 to TRBJ1-3; maybe TRBD1 (5 bases). V lost 2 bases and J 0 bases, leaving 12 bases between the germline ends. The CDR3 has 16 residues. Per the germline V gene, CDR1 is SGDLS and CDR2 is YYNGEE. The CDR3 protein is CASSVGTDDSGNTIYF. CDR3 DNA sequence: TGTGCCAGCAGCGTCGGGACGGACGACTCTGGAAACACCATATATTTT. Variable domain in full (rest from reference TRBV9 and TRBJ1-3): DSGVTQTPKHLITATGQRVTLRCSPRSGDLSVYWYQQSLDQGLQFLIQYYNGEERAKGNILERFSAQQFPDLHSELNLSSLELGDSALYFCASSVGTDDSGNTIYFGEGSWLTVV.

The chain couples TRBV7-8 to TRBJ2-3, with 7 bases matching TRBD2. Germline CDR1 and CDR2: SGHVS and FQNEAQ. The V gene end was trimmed by 5 bases and the J gene end by 8 bases; junction bases not matched to a gene: 4. CDR3 size: 12 residues. CDR3 DNA sequence: TGTGCCAGCAGCCAAGGGGAGGGTACGCAGTATTTT. Protein: CASSQGEGTQYF.

This chain uses TRBV19 with TRBJ2-7; 7 bases align to TRBD1. V shed 6 bases, J shed 2 bases, and the junction held 4 bases outside the gene matches. This CDR3 comprises 13 residues. Germline loops: CDR1 LNHDA, CDR2 SQIVND (reference sequence). CDR3 loop: CASRRTGPYEQYF. CDR3 coding DNA: TGTGCCAGTAGGAGGACAGGACCCTACGAGCAGTACTTC.

The V and J genes are TRBV24-1 and TRBJ1-1; D not resolved. CDR1 KGHDR and CDR2 SFDVKD come from the germline V gene. V was cut by 6 bases and J by 10 bases, with 17 bases left in between. The CDR3 consists of 13 residues. CDR3 coding DNA: TGTGCCACCAGTCTTAGAGGAAGAACCGGAGCTTTCTTT. Its translation is CATSLRGRTGAFF.

V usage is TRBV22-1 and J usage is TRBJ2-7. TRBV22-1 is designated a pseudogene. The CDR3 contains 14 residues. The DNA of the CDR3 is TGTCCTGGGAGCACACCCGCCCGGTGGGGCGAGCAGTACTTC. This translates into CPGSTPARWGEQYF.

CDR3 DNA sequence: TGTGCCACCAGTCATGGAGGCCTTAGAGATAATTCACCCCTCCACTTT. Its translation: CATSHGGLRDNSPLHF. This chain connects TRBV15 to TRBJ1-6, with D hard to call. The CDR3 spans 16 residues. Trimming cost V 6 bases and J 5 bases, with 17 bases left between them. Germline V gene sequence: CDR1 LNHNV, CDR2 YYDKDF (reference sequence). The complete variable domain, with remaining parts taken from reference TRBV15 and TRBJ1-6, reads DAMVIQNPRYQVTQFGKPVTLSCSQTLNHNVMYWYQQKSSQAPKLLFHYYDKDFNNEADTPDNFQSRRPNTSFCFLDIRSPGLGDTAMYLCATSHGGLRDNSPLHFGNGTRLTVT.

The CDR3 DNA follows: TGTGCCAGTAGTCCCCCGTACCGTTCAATCTACGAGCAGTACTTC. Its protein product is CASSPPYRSIYEQYF. V and J are TRBV19 and TRBJ2-7; D unresolved. The ends were cut back, 5 bases at V and 3 bases at J, with 17 bases in the middle. There are 15 residues in the CDR3. Germline V gene lookup returns CDR1 LNHDA and CDR2 SQIVND (reference sequence).

V and J are TRBV7-2 and TRBJ1-2; TRBD1 is a possible D gene (5 bases). Germline CDR1 SGHTA, CDR2 FQGNSA. The CDR3 is 14 amino acids. The ends were cut back, 6 bases at V and 4 bases at J, with 15 bases in the middle. The CDR3 DNA reads TGTGCCAGCAGACCTGTCGGGGGGGTCTATGGCTACACCTTC. Translating it yields CASRPVGGVYGYTF.

This chain joins TRBV7-3 and TRBJ2-2; D unresolved. V gave up 3 bases and J gave up 4 bases, with 9 bases separating them. This CDR3 contains 14 residues. Germline V gene sequence: CDR1 SGHTA, CDR2 FQGTGA. CDR3 DNA sequence: TGTGCCAGCAGCTTGCTTGGGGTCACCGGGGAGCTGTTTTTT. Its translation: CASSLLGVTGELFF.

The V and J genes are TRBV6-2 or TRBV6-3 and TRBJ2-7; D unclear. V was shortened by 2 bases and J by 7 bases, with 9 bases between the two germline ends. This CDR3 region has 12 residues. From germline, CDR1 is MNHEY and CDR2 SVGEGT. DNA of the CDR3: TGTGCCAGCAGTTACCACCTTCGAGAGCAGTACTTC. Translating gives CASSYHLREQYF.

This chain joins TRBV7-9 and TRBJ2-2; TRBD2 matches 11 bases. CDR1 and CDR2 from the germline V gene are SEHNR and FQNEAQ (reference sequence). The CDR3 consists of 16 residues. The trim removed 5 bases at V and 1 base at J, leaving 3 bases unmatched. For the CDR3, the DNA is TGTGCCAGCAGCCCGGGACTAGCGGTGAACACCGGGGAGCTGTTTTTT. It specifies CASSPGLAVNTGELFF. Based on the CDR3 plus reference TRBV7-9 and TRBJ2-2, the full variable domain is DTGVSQNPRHKITKRGQNVTFRCDPISEHNRLYWYRQTLGQGPEFLTYFQNEAQLEKSRLLSDRFSAERPKGSFSTLEIQRTEQGDSAMYLCASSPGLAVNTGELFFGEGSRLTVL.

The chain links TRBV2 to TRBJ2-3; 10 bases line up with TRBD2. Germline lookup yields CDR1 SNHLY and CDR2 FYNNEI. The CDR3 runs 17 residues. J was trimmed by 1 base and V by 5 bases; bases with no gene match: 9. The CDR3 loop is CASSPPWLAGGTDTQYF. CDR3 bases: TGTGCCAGCAGTCCCCCGTGGCTAGCGGGAGGCACAGATACGCAGTATTTT.

This chain uses TRBV10-3 with TRBJ1-5; TRBD1 might be the D (5 bases). V lost 10 bases, J lost 7 bases, and 17 bases lay in between. CDR1 is ENHRY and CDR2 is SYGVKD in the germline V gene. The CDR3 runs to 13 residues. CDR3 bases: TGTGCCACCGGGGTCTGGGGGAACCAGCCCCAGCATTTT. Its protein is CATGVWGNQPQHF.

This chain connects TRBV7-2 to TRBJ2-6, with D possibly being TRBD2 (5 bases). There are 15 residues in the CDR3. The V and J ends lost 3 bases and 1 base respectively, with 7 bases between them. Germline CDR1 and CDR2: SGHTA and FQGNSA. CDR3 sequence: CASSFPGSGANVLTF. DNA for the CDR3: TGTGCCAGCAGCTTTCCGGGGTCTGGGGCCAACGTCCTGACTTTC.

In its sample, this clone was seen a few times. This chain uses TRBV19 with TRBJ2-3; TRBD2 matches 11 bases. J gave up 6 bases and V 4 bases, and 3 bases lay outside the gene matches. The CDR3 extends over 14 amino acids. Germline V CDR1 and CDR2: LNHDA, SQIVND (reference sequence). The CDR3 nucleotides read TGTGCCAGTAGTACTAGCGGGAGGAGGGATACGCAGTATTTT. Protein sequence: CASSTSGRRDTQYF.

The CDR3 reads CAIRTGGSAGTGELFF. CDR3 coding DNA: TGTGCCATCAGGACTGGAGGGAGCGCCGGGACCGGGGAGCTGTTTTTT. The chain carries TRBV10-3 and TRBJ2-2, with D possibly TRBD2 on 6 matching bases. The CDR3 consists of 16 residues. The ends were cut back, 6 bases at V and 5 bases at J, with 19 bases in the middle. Germline V CDR1 and CDR2: ENHRY, SYGVKD.